The clone carrying this T cell receptor beta chain came up many times. What it recognizes is unknown. The sample comes from a study of T cells in Graves' hyperthyroidism and ophthalmopathy. Whole-study findings and limits: Appearing also in blood were most of the thyroid clonotypes expanded above 0.001. The model's output predicted ophthalmopathy at a median of roughly seven months prior to onset.

Graves' hyperthyroidism was deemed stable absent ophthalmopathy progression within 18 months. Researchers barred patients who had uncontrolled infection, other autoimmune disease, pregnancy or lactation. CDR1 DFQATT and CDR2 SNEGSKA come from the germline V gene (reference sequence). This CDR3 is 15 amino acids long. V gave up 6 bases and J gave up 5 bases; unmatched junction bases: 11. The TCR beta CDR3 regions underwent amplification using RNA transcripts as the source. First-round RT-PCR targeting the TCR CDR3 was performed with the HTBI primer set. TCRdb re-called the multiplex PCR reads through MiXCR, storing one row per CDR3 protein. The sample gives about 610,000 distinct CDR3 sequences, approximately 44% of which show up once; approximately 7.5% is in the top ten.

The origin of this receptor is a woman aged 18-29 years with Graves' hyperthyroidism. J is TRBJ2-5 and V is TRBV20-1; 11 bases are shared with TRBD2. Sequenced sample: peripheral blood or thyroid tissue (not recorded which). CDR3 DNA: TGCAGTGCCCCCGTCCGACTAGCGGGACGGGAGACCCAGTACTTC. Translating it yields CSAPVRLAGRETQYF.